The rows below give T cell receptor beta chains drawn from one sample of a study of blood T cell repertoires in COVID-19. Produced via immunoSEQ multiplex PCR; TCRdb's table is partial and in-frame only. The sample consists of around 300,000 clones, 85% of them appearing once. The sample consisted of peripheral blood. Receptors were obtained from a human donor in a cohort sampled during active COVID-19. Both conserved end residues are trimmed from each CDR3. The D gene is left open where the match is weak.

CDR3	V	D	J
SVAEGGLTQPQH	TRBV29-1	NA	TRBJ1-5
ASSPQGNQPQH	TRBV7-2	NA	TRBJ1-5
ASSTGGGTDTQY	TRBV19	TRBD1	TRBJ2-3
VVAEGYGYT	TRBV7-9	NA	TRBJ1-2
ASSLGQGMDEQY	TRBV5-1	TRBD1	TRBJ2-7
ASSLIRTGTNYGYT	TRBV7-8	TRBD1	TRBJ1-2
ASSSGTGILIYSGNTIY	TRBV18	TRBD1	TRBJ1-3
ASSYMATGNYGYT	TRBV6-2/TRBV6-3	NA	TRBJ1-2
ASSLVGGLQETQY	TRBV5-1	NA	TRBJ2-5
ASSGSGGAYEQY	TRBV9	TRBD2	TRBJ2-7
ASSPQAGAYEQY	TRBV18	NA	TRBJ2-7
ASSQGGGSYNEQF	TRBV3-1/TRBV3-2	NA	TRBJ2-1
ASSQSGGGTGELF	TRBV3-1/TRBV3-2	NA	TRBJ2-2
ASSWDRVNSPLH	TRBV7-8	TRBD1	TRBJ1-6
ASSVVQGGQETQY	TRBV9	NA	TRBJ2-5
ASSAGRRAGRGTDTQY	TRBV9	NA	TRBJ2-3
ASSQVGLAGVETQY	TRBV4-1	TRBD2	TRBJ2-5
AWRSAGRFSGNTIY	TRBV30	NA	TRBJ1-3
ASSQAWGQNLDTQY	TRBV3-1/TRBV3-2	TRBD1	TRBJ2-3
SVEPQGRADTQY	TRBV29-1	TRBD1	TRBJ2-3
ASSGGTSGLQETQY	TRBV5-4	TRBD2	TRBJ2-5
ASSFRGELAKNIQY	TRBV3-1/TRBV3-2	NA	TRBJ2-4
ASSFFNAGSYEQY	TRBV7-2	NA	TRBJ2-7
ASSPSNTGELF	TRBV18	NA	TRBJ2-2
ASSLARSSGATNTGELF	TRBV7-2	TRBD2	TRBJ2-2
ASSNRGLDGYT	TRBV7-2	TRBD1	TRBJ1-2
ASSEGLSGANVLT	TRBV2	NA	TRBJ2-6
ASSLAVGGAQPQH	TRBV7-8	NA	TRBJ1-5
ATSDPIAGERETQY	TRBV24-1	TRBD2	TRBJ2-5
ASSSGGTGGTDTQY	TRBV5-1	TRBD1	TRBJ2-3
ASSKDPRGSGELF	TRBV9	NA	TRBJ2-2
ASSQGDSSYNEQF	TRBV3-1/TRBV3-2	NA	TRBJ2-1
ASRVEGTAGELF	TRBV6-6	NA	TRBJ2-2
ASRGSSDTQY	TRBV7-2	NA	TRBJ2-3
ASSLRTEGEAF	TRBV5-1	NA	TRBJ1-1
ATSRDSPSGMSSYNEQF	TRBV15	TRBD2	TRBJ2-1
ASSRGTSGSIEQY	TRBV3-1/TRBV3-2	TRBD2	TRBJ2-7